One T cell receptor beta chain is described in this entry. The assay was immunoSEQ multiplex PCR, and TCRdb's table has in-frame clones only and misses some. The sample shows some 100,000 clones, 74% of them seen only once. V lost 7 bases, J lost 4 bases, and 6 bases stayed unmatched. CDR3 length: 12 amino acids. Germline V lookup: CDR1 SQVTM, CDR2 ANQGSEA. The data were taken from a study of CD8 T cell repertoires and HIV-1 epitope variants. Source material: uncultured baseline CD8+ T cells from peripheral blood mononuclear cells (PBMCs). The origin of this receptor is a male donor with HIV. This chain links TRBV29-1 with TRBJ1-2, with TRBD1 identical over 7 bases. CDR3 DNA: TGCAGCGGGGACAGAACCCCCTATGGCTACACCTTC. Residues: CSGDRTPYGYTF.